This entry is about one T cell receptor beta chain. What it recognizes is unknown. Purity of each sorted population was above 95%. This sample stems from a study of beta chain features in type 1 diabetes. Turning to the study itself: Patients were similar to healthy donors in age and gender (as well as in cell yields). The study's findings and limits: Shortening that was moderate but significant affected the TCRB CDR3s of Type 1 diabetes patients in all four CD4+ subsets.

Isolated RNA was reverse transcribed in full, so expressed TCRB transcripts were sequenced. The protocol was immunoSEQ multiplex PCR, while the TCRdb copy is restricted to in-frame clones and leaves out a portion. The repertoire holds around 240,000 clones, with 7.5% to 10% as singletons. The CDR3 totals 16 residues. CDR1 KGHSH and CDR2 LQKENI come from the germline V gene. Trimming shortened V by 2 bases and J by 0 bases, and 10 bases separated the two germline ends. This TCR was sampled from a woman aged 18-30 years in good health. The material sequenced was naive CD4+ T cells from blood. J is TRBJ1-4 and V is TRBV18, with D unresolved. The CDR3 DNA is TGTGCCAGCTCACCATTGGCCCTTGCAACTAATGAAAAACTGTTTTTT. Translation gives CASSPLALATNEKLFF.